Listed below are T cell receptor beta chains from one sample, sequenced in a study of neurological immune-mediated disorders. TCRdb re-derived calls from the 5' RACE reads in MiXCR, one entry per CDR3 protein. The sample includes around 69,000 distinct CDR3 sequences, roughly 10% seen only once; the top ten take approximately 9.6%. The sequencing input was PBMCs. The receptors originated from a man aged 25 to 45 in good health. Both conserved end residues are part of each CDR3. Each record gives: J gene, clone size, V gene, D gene, CDR3 protein, CDR3 DNA. The D gene is left open where the match is weak. Only part of the rows carry a size: once, few, many, or a class if the clone is expanded.

>TRBJ2-7|many|TRBV20-1|TRBD1
CSASDRGLLEQYF
TGCAGTGCCTCCGACAGGGGGCTCCTCGAGCAGTACTTC
>TRBJ2-7|many|TRBV20-1|TRBD2
CSARDPMDSGSNEQYF
TGCAGTGCTAGAGATCCGATGGATAGCGGGAGTAACGAGCAGTACTTC
>TRBJ2-1|many|TRBV28|.
CASNLAAWNEQFF
TGTGCCAGCAACCTTGCGGCGTGGAATGAGCAGTTCTTC
>TRBJ1-3|many|TRBV7-8|TRBD1
CASSPGQGNTIYF
TGTGCCAGCAGCCCGGGACAGGGAAACACCATATATTTT
>TRBJ2-2|many|TRBV5-1|TRBD2
CASSLLAGVRTGELFF
TGCGCCAGCAGCTTACTAGCGGGAGTACGAACCGGGGAGCTGTTTTTT
>TRBJ2-3|.|TRBV11-2|.
CASHFGQGLDTQYF
TGTGCCAGCCACTTTGGGCAAGGCTTAGATACGCAGTATTTT
>TRBJ2-1|many|TRBV24-1|TRBD2
CATSGTSGAYGNEQFF
TGTGCCACCAGTGGAACTAGCGGGGCGTATGGCAATGAGCAGTTCTTC
>TRBJ1-1|many|TRBV7-2|.
CASILGGGPEAFF
TGTGCCAGCATCCTGGGCGGCGGCCCTGAAGCTTTCTTT
>TRBJ2-7|many|TRBV5-1|.
CASSLTQGYEQYF
TGCGCCAGCAGCTTGACCCAGGGATACGAGCAGTACTTC
>TRBJ2-7|many|TRBV18|.
CASSPIDTSYEQYF
TGTGCCAGCTCACCAATAGACACCTCCTACGAGCAGTACTTC
>TRBJ1-1|many|TRBV5-1|TRBD1
CASSSATTGTGVNTEAFF
TGCGCCAGCAGCTCAGCCACCACCGGGACAGGCGTGAACACTGAAGCTTTCTTT
>TRBJ2-1|many|TRBV20-1|TRBD1
CSARDPGGLGDEQFF
TGCAGTGCTAGAGATCCAGGGGGCCTGGGTGATGAGCAGTTCTTC
>TRBJ2-7|many|TRBV21-1|.
CASSKVPGERSFEQYF
TGTGCCAGCAGCAAAGTGCCGGGGGAGAGAAGTTTCGAGCAGTACTTC
>TRBJ1-2|.|TRBV6-6|TRBD1
CASSFQDRARGYTF
TGTGCCAGCAGTTTTCAGGACAGGGCTCGCGGCTACACCTTC
>TRBJ2-2|.|TRBV5-1|TRBD1
CASHDRGYTGELFF
TGCGCCAGCCACGACAGGGGCTACACCGGGGAGCTGTTTTTT
>TRBJ2-2|many|TRBV5-1|.
CASSLSVLGGANTGELFF
TGCGCCAGCAGCTTGTCTGTGTTAGGGGGGGCGAACACCGGGGAGCTGTTTTTT
>TRBJ1-4|many|TRBV7-9|TRBD1
CASRQGQGPEKLFF
TGTGCCAGCAGACAGGGACAGGGCCCCGAAAAACTGTTTTTT
>TRBJ2-7|many|TRBV20-1|TRBD2
CSARTSGSGVGEQYF
TGCAGTGCGCGGACTAGCGGGAGTGGTGTAGGGGAGCAGTACTTC
>TRBJ2-7|many|TRBV20-1|TRBD1
CSALGTGGYEQYF
TGCAGTGCCCTAGGGACAGGGGGCTACGAGCAGTACTTC
>TRBJ1-5|many|TRBV7-8|TRBD1
CASSLSQGAWEISNQPQHF
TGTGCCAGCAGCTTAAGTCAGGGGGCTTGGGAAATTAGCAATCAGCCCCAGCATTTT
>TRBJ2-6|many|TRBV5-1|TRBD2
CASGRDSNSGANVLTF
TGCGCCAGCGGGAGGGACTCTAACTCTGGGGCCAACGTCCTGACTTTC
>TRBJ2-5|many|TRBV20-1|TRBD1
CSAMPGQGIMKETQYF
TGCAGTGCTATGCCGGGACAGGGGATTATGAAGGAGACCCAGTACTTC
>TRBJ2-7|many|TRBV18|.
CASSPRGLGPEQYF
TGTGCCAGCTCACCTCGAGGGCTGGGCCCCGAGCAGTACTTC
>TRBJ2-7|many|TRBV7-9|.
CASSQEQGSEQYF
TGTGCCAGCAGCCAAGAACAGGGTAGCGAGCAGTACTTC
>TRBJ2-6|.|TRBV6-6|.
CASRRGSGANVLTF
TGTGCCAGCCGACGTGGCTCTGGGGCCAACGTCCTGACTTTC